The table lists the clone carrying this T cell receptor beta chain with a few counts. Its antigen is currently unknown. Those donating, healthy Caucasian individuals from Russia, were aged roughly 6 to 100. This specimen comes from a study of blood T cells in healthy people across ages. Study details: Per two T cells, template switching captured roughly one barcoded beta molecule. Study-wide results and limits: Aged donors had fewer naive CD4+ cells and lower diversity than long-lived donors.

Next came a second PCR, run for about 6 to 12 cycles, which used a sample-barcoded 5' primer along with a J-beta primer mix. TCRdb re-called the 5' RACE reads with MiXCR, one entry per CDR3 protein. The sample includes about 1,400,000 distinct CDR3 sequences, around 55% of them seen just once. Germline loops: CDR1 SGHVS, CDR2 FQNEAQ. The CDR3 has 12 amino acids. The germline V and J ends were trimmed by 2 bases and 5 bases, with 4 bases remaining between them. J is TRBJ2-1 and V is TRBV7-8; no clear D. The sequence was obtained from a man younger than 35 in good health. Sequenced material: blood. This chain's CDR3 is CASSLFNNEQFF. The CDR3, as DNA: TGTGCCAGCAGCTTATTTAACAATGAGCAGTTCTTC.